These T cell receptor beta chains were read from a single sample in a study of T-cell reconstitution after alpha-beta-depleted transplantation in children. TCRdb reprocessed the PCR reads with MiXCR, giving one entry per CDR3 protein. Here the sample spans almost 500,000 distinct CDR3 sequences, about 11% being singletons. The specimen comprised PBMCs, sampled before TCRalphabeta/CD19-depleted stem cell transplant. The receptors here all came from a child aged 2 to 10 with inherited bone marrow failure, due to receive a stem cell transplant. Both conserved end residues are part of each CDR3. D genes are given only for firm matches. The listing skips clone size in some rows; elsewhere it reads once, few, many or a size class.

clone size: few
D gene: .
V gene: TRBV7-2
J gene: TRBJ2-7
CDR3 protein: CASSLVGVYYEQYF
CDR3 DNA: TGTGCCAGCAGCTTAGTCGGTGTCTACTACGAGCAGTACTTC

clone size: many
D gene: TRBD2
V gene: TRBV12-5
J gene: TRBJ2-2
CDR3 protein: CASGLVLAGGPRGELFF
CDR3 DNA: TGTGCTAGTGGTTTGGTACTAGCGGGAGGCCCGCGCGGGGAGCTGTTTTTT

clone size: .
D gene: .
V gene: TRBV12-3/TRBV12-4
J gene: TRBJ1-1
CDR3 protein: CASGQQGPAFF
CDR3 DNA: TGTGCCAGCGGGCAACAGGGACCGGCTTTCTTT

clone size: few
D gene: .
V gene: TRBV7-9
J gene: TRBJ2-4
CDR3 protein: CANSSQLKNIQYF
CDR3 DNA: TGTGCCAACAGTTCACAGCTTAAAAACATTCAGTACTTC

clone size: many
D gene: .
V gene: TRBV27
J gene: TRBJ2-7
CDR3 protein: CASSVRASSYEQYF
CDR3 DNA: TGTGCCAGCAGTGTCCGGGCGAGCTCCTACGAGCAGTACTTC

clone size: many
D gene: TRBD2
V gene: TRBV30
J gene: TRBJ2-2
CDR3 protein: CACEGTTEPGELFF
CDR3 DNA: TGTGCCTGTGAGGGGACTACAGAGCCCGGGGAGCTGTTTTTT

clone size: many
D gene: TRBD1
V gene: TRBV29-1
J gene: TRBJ2-7
CDR3 protein: CSVGPGQGYEQYF
CDR3 DNA: TGCAGCGTTGGCCCGGGACAGGGCTACGAGCAGTACTTC

clone size: many
D gene: .
V gene: TRBV12-5
J gene: TRBJ2-1
CDR3 protein: CASGLGQVYNDEQFF
CDR3 DNA: TGTGCTAGTGGTTTGGGACAGGTCTACAACGATGAGCAGTTCTTC

clone size: .
D gene: TRBD1
V gene: TRBV5-6
J gene: TRBJ2-7
CDR3 protein: CASSFLMTGQGEQYF
CDR3 DNA: TGTGCCAGCAGCTTTTTAATGACAGGGCAGGGCGAGCAGTACTTC

clone size: many
D gene: TRBD1
V gene: TRBV28
J gene: TRBJ2-5
CDR3 protein: CASRRQGQETQYF
CDR3 DNA: TGTGCCAGCAGGCGACAGGGGCAAGAGACCCAGTACTTC

clone size: many
D gene: .
V gene: TRBV10-3
J gene: TRBJ1-2
CDR3 protein: CAIEDSARLYGYTF
CDR3 DNA: TGTGCCATCGAGGACAGCGCACGTCTCTATGGCTACACCTTC

clone size: many
D gene: TRBD1
V gene: TRBV12-3/TRBV12-4
J gene: TRBJ1-6
CDR3 protein: CASIYDRGNSPLHF
CDR3 DNA: TGTGCCAGCATTTACGACAGGGGGAATTCACCCCTCCACTTT

clone size: .
D gene: .
V gene: TRBV29-1
J gene: TRBJ2-1
CDR3 protein: CSATKNTIYNEQFF
CDR3 DNA: TGCAGCGCCACCAAGAACACTATCTACAATGAGCAGTTCTTC

clone size: many
D gene: .
V gene: TRBV28
J gene: TRBJ2-3
CDR3 protein: CASSSTQGTGTDTQYF
CDR3 DNA: TGTGCCAGCAGTTCGACACAGGGTACCGGCACAGATACGCAGTATTTT

clone size: many
D gene: .
V gene: TRBV10-3
J gene: TRBJ2-1
CDR3 protein: CATALYNEQFF
CDR3 DNA: TGTGCCACCGCCCTTTACAATGAGCAGTTCTTC

clone size: many
D gene: TRBD1
V gene: TRBV12-3/TRBV12-4
J gene: TRBJ1-5
CDR3 protein: CASSRGQGGQPQHF
CDR3 DNA: TGTGCCAGCAGTCGTGGACAGGGAGGGCAGCCCCAGCATTTT

clone size: many
D gene: .
V gene: TRBV14
J gene: TRBJ2-5
CDR3 protein: CASSQDGWLETQYF
CDR3 DNA: TGTGCCAGCAGCCAAGATGGGTGGTTAGAGACCCAGTACTTC

clone size: many
D gene: .
V gene: TRBV28
J gene: TRBJ2-3
CDR3 protein: CASSLSRWDTQYF
CDR3 DNA: TGTGCCAGCAGTTTATCCCGATGGGATACGCAGTATTTT

clone size: .
D gene: .
V gene: TRBV20-1
J gene: TRBJ2-4
CDR3 protein: CSAAGPGRRQVRPQYF
CDR3 DNA: TGCAGTGCCGCCGGTCCGGGACGGAGACAAGTAAGGCCTCAGTACTTC

clone size: .
D gene: TRBD2
V gene: TRBV23-1
J gene: TRBJ2-1
CDR3 protein: CASSQPAGIQYNEQFF
CDR3 DNA: TGCGCCAGCAGTCAACCAGCGGGGATACAATACAATGAGCAGTTCTTC

clone size: many
D gene: .
V gene: TRBV20-1
J gene: TRBJ2-7
CDR3 protein: CSARDIRVAEQYF
CDR3 DNA: TGCAGTGCTAGAGATATCAGAGTAGCCGAGCAGTACTTC

clone size: many
D gene: .
V gene: TRBV21-1
J gene: TRBJ2-2
CDR3 protein: CASSAPPRRVTGELFF
CDR3 DNA: TGTGCCAGCAGCGCACCCCCAAGGCGAGTCACCGGGGAGCTGTTTTTT

clone size: many
D gene: .
V gene: TRBV4-3
J gene: TRBJ2-3
CDR3 protein: CASSQDVQRGSTDTQYF
CDR3 DNA: TGCGCCAGCAGCCAAGACGTTCAGAGAGGGAGCACAGATACGCAGTATTTT

clone size: many
D gene: .
V gene: TRBV29-1
J gene: TRBJ2-7
CDR3 protein: CSVDLGESYEQYF
CDR3 DNA: TGCAGCGTTGACCTAGGGGAATCCTACGAGCAGTACTTC

clone size: .
D gene: TRBD2
V gene: TRBV20-1
J gene: TRBJ2-7
CDR3 protein: CSARDPRGRYYEQYF
CDR3 DNA: TGCAGTGCTAGAGACCCCCGCGGGAGATACTACGAGCAGTACTTC

clone size: few
D gene: TRBD1
V gene: TRBV5-5
J gene: TRBJ2-7
CDR3 protein: CASSFTRGRDSYEQYF
CDR3 DNA: TGTGCCAGCAGCTTTACCAGGGGGCGTGACTCCTACGAGCAGTACTTC

clone size: many
D gene: TRBD2
V gene: TRBV11-3
J gene: TRBJ2-2
CDR3 protein: CASSATGLAGGAGELFF
CDR3 DNA: TGTGCCAGCAGTGCGACCGGGCTAGCGGGAGGGGCCGGGGAGCTGTTTTTT

clone size: many
D gene: .
V gene: TRBV4-3
J gene: TRBJ2-1
CDR3 protein: CASSQARGQWNEQFF
CDR3 DNA: TGCGCCAGCAGCCAAGCTAGAGGCCAATGGAATGAGCAGTTCTTC

clone size: many
D gene: .
V gene: TRBV11-2
J gene: TRBJ2-3
CDR3 protein: CASSFVVDTQYF
CDR3 DNA: TGTGCCAGCAGCTTTGTTGTCGATACGCAGTATTTT

clone size: many
D gene: TRBD2
V gene: TRBV4-3
J gene: TRBJ2-4
CDR3 protein: CASSHNLAGGPWVGNIQYF
CDR3 DNA: TGCGCCAGCAGCCACAATCTAGCGGGAGGGCCTTGGGTCGGTAACATTCAGTACTTC

clone size: .
D gene: TRBD1
V gene: TRBV13
J gene: TRBJ1-1
CDR3 protein: CASSPHSPGQGGEAFF
CDR3 DNA: TGTGCCAGCAGCCCACACTCACCGGGACAGGGAGGAGAAGCTTTCTTT

clone size: many
D gene: .
V gene: TRBV29-1
J gene: TRBJ2-7
CDR3 protein: CSVAFSYEQYF
CDR3 DNA: TGCAGCGTCGCCTTCAGCTACGAGCAGTACTTC

clone size: many
D gene: .
V gene: TRBV15
J gene: TRBJ2-7
CDR3 protein: CATSREGRGWSEQYF
CDR3 DNA: TGTGCCACCAGCAGAGAGGGGAGAGGGTGGAGCGAGCAGTACTTC